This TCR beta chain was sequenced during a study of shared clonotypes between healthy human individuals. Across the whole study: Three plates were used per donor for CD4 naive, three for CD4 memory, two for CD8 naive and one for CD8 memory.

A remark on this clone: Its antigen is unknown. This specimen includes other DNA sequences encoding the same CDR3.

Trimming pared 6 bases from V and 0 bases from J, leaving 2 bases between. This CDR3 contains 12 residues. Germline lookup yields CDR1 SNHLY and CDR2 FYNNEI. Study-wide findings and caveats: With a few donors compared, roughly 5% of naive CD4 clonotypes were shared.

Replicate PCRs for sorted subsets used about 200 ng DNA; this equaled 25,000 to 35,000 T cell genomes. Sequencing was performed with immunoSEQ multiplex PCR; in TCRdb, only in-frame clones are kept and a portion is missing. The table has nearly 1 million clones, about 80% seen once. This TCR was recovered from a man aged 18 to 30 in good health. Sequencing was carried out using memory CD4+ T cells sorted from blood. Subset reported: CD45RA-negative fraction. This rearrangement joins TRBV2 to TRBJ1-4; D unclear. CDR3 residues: CASSATNEKLFF. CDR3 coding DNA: TGTGCCAGCAGCGCAACTAATGAAAAACTGTTTTTT. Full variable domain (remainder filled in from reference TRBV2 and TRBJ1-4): EPEVTQTPSHQVTQMGQEVILRCVPISNHLYFYWYRQILGQKVEFLVSFYNNEISEKSEIFDDQFSVERPDGSNFTLKIRSTKLEDSAMYFCASSATNEKLFFGSGTQLSVL.